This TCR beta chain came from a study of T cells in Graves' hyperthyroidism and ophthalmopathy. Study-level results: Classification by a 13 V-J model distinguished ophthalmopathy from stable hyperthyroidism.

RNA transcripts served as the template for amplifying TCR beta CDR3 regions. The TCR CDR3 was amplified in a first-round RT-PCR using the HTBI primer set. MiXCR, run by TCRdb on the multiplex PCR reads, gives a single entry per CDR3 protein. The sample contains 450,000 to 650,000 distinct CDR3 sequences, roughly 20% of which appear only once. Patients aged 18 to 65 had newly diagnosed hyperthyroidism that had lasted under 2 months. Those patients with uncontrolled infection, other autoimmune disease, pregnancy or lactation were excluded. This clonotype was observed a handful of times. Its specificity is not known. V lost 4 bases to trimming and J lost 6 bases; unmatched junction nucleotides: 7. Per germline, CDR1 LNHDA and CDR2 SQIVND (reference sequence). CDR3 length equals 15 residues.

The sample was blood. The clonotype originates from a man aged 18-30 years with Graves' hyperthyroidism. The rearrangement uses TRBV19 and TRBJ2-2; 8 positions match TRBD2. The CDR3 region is CASSKPAGVAGELFF. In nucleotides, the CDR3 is TGTGCCAGTAGTAAGCCAGCGGGAGTGGCCGGGGAGCTGTTTTTT. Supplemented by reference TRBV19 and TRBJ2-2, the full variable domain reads DGGITQSPKYLFRKEGQNVTLSCEQNLNHDAMYWYRQDPGQGLRLIYYSQIVNDFQKGDIAEGYSVSREKKESFPLTVTSAQKNPTAFYLCASSKPAGVAGELFFGEGSRLTVL.